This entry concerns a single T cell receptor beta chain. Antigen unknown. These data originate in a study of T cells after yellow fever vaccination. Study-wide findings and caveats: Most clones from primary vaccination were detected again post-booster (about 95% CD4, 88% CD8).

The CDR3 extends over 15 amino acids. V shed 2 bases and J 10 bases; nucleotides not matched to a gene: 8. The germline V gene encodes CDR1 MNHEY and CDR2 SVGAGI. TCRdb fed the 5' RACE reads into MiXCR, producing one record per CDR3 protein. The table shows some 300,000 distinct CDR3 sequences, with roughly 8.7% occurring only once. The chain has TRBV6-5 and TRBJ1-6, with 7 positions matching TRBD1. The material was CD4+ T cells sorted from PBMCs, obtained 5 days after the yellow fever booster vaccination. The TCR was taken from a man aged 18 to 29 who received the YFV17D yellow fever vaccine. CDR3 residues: CASSYEGAVRSPLHF. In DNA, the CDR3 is TGTGCCAGCAGTTACGAGGGGGCAGTCCGATCACCCCTCCACTTT.